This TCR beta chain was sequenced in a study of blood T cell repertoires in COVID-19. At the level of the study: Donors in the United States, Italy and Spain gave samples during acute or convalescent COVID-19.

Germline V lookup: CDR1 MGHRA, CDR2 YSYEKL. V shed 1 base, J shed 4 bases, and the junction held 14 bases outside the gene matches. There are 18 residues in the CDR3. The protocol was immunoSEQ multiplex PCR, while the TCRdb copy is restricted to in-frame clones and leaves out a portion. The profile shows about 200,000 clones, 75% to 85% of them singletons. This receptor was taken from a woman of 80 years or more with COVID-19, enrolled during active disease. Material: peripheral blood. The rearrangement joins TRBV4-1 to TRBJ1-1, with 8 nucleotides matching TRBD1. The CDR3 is CASSQVLRAGGEGTEAFF. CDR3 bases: TGCGCCAGCAGCCAAGTCCTTCGGGCAGGGGGCGAGGGCACTGAAGCTTTCTTT.